Listed below are T cell receptor beta chains from one sample, sequenced in a study of T-cell reconstitution after alpha-beta-depleted transplantation in children. One entry per CDR3 protein results from TCRdb running MiXCR on the PCR reads. The sample carries some 200,000 distinct CDR3 sequences, about 6.6% recorded once. Material: PBMCs, obtained before TCRalphabeta/CD19-depleted stem cell transplant. Receptors were obtained from a boy aged 2 to 9 with acute lymphoblastic leukemia, due to receive a stem cell transplant. The CDR3 runs from the conserved cysteine through the conserved F or W. A D gene is named only where the DNA matches it firmly. Size is stated for part of the rows, as once, few or many counts, or as a class when the clone is expanded.

TRBJ2-3 many TRBV29-1 NA TGCAGCGTTGATCAGGGGGACAGCGGGGCCGAAGATACGCAGTATTTT CSVDQGDSGAEDTQYF
TRBJ2-3 many TRBV29-1 TRBD1 TGCAGCGTTGAGACAGGGGGCTCAGATACGCAGTATTTT CSVETGGSDTQYF
TRBJ2-1 many TRBV7-3 TRBD2 TGTGCCAGCAGCTGGACTAGCGGGGCCTACAATGAGCAGTTCTTC CASSWTSGAYNEQFF
TRBJ2-7 many TRBV20-1 TRBD2 TGCAGTGTAAAACTAGCGGTGACCTACGAGCAGTACTTC CSVKLAVTYEQYF
TRBJ1-4 many TRBV7-6 TRBD1 TGTGCCAGCAGCACAGGGGCAACTAATGAAAAACTGTTTTTT CASSTGATNEKLFF
TRBJ2-7 many TRBV5-1 TRBD1 TGCGCCAGCAGCCCTCCCGGGACAGGGTCCTACGAGCAGTACTTC CASSPPGTGSYEQYF
TRBJ2-5 few TRBV20-1 NA TGCAGTGCTAGGTTTGAGGGCGCGGAGACCCAGTACTTC CSARFEGAETQYF
TRBJ1-3 many TRBV12-3/TRBV12-4 NA TGTGCCAGCAGCCGCCCGGAAGGGGTAGAGGGTGGAAACACCATATATTTT CASSRPEGVEGGNTIYF
TRBJ2-3 many TRBV5-1 NA TGCGCCAGCAGATTAGGTAGCGGTGCAGATACGCAGTATTTT CASRLGSGADTQYF
TRBJ1-1 few TRBV5-1 NA TGCGCCAGCAGCCTTACACAAAACACTGAAGCTTTCTTT CASSLTQNTEAFF
TRBJ2-1 many TRBV27 TRBD2 TGTGCCAGCAGTTCCATCCTCCCCCCAGCGGGGGGAAAGAGCTCCTACAATGAGCAGTTCTTC CASSSILPPAGGKSSYNEQFF
TRBJ2-7 NA TRBV6-5 TRBD2 TGTGCCAGCAGTTACAGAGGGACTAGCGGCTACGAGCAGTACTTC CASSYRGTSGYEQYF
TRBJ2-1 once TRBV29-1 NA TGCAGCGTCCGAGTTTATGAGCAGTTCTTC CSVRVYEQFF
TRBJ2-7 few TRBV2 NA TGTGCCAGCAGTAAACAGACAGGGACTTCCTACGAGCAGTACTTC CASSKQTGTSYEQYF
TRBJ2-2 few TRBV15 NA TGTGCCACCAGCAGAGGGCTAGCACAGAACACCGGGGAGCTGTTTTTT CATSRGLAQNTGELFF
TRBJ2-7 few TRBV29-1 TRBD1 TGCAGCGTTGGCGAGCGGGGCTGGGACAGGGGGCAGTTC CSVGERGWDRGQF
TRBJ1-1 NA TRBV29-1 NA TGCAGCGTTGTGGGGGCCTCTGAAGCTTTCTTT CSVVGASEAFF
TRBJ2-2 few TRBV5-6 NA TGTGCCAGCAGCTTACAAAGGGGGAACCGGGCCGGGGAGCTGTTTTTT CASSLQRGNRAGELFF
TRBJ1-1 many TRBV28 TRBD1 TGTGCCAGCAGTTTAGGAAGGGGGCGACGCACTGAAGCTTTCTTT CASSLGRGRRTEAFF
TRBJ2-7 many TRBV11-2 NA TGTGCCAGCAGCTTAAGCGGCGGCGGCGAGCAGTACTTC CASSLSGGGEQYF
TRBJ2-2 many TRBV19 NA TGTGCCAGTAGTGAAAGGCCAGGAACCGGGGAGCTGTTTTTT CASSERPGTGELFF
TRBJ1-1 many TRBV9 NA TGTGCCAGCAGCGTAGCCCAGATGAACACTGAAGCTTTCTTT CASSVAQMNTEAFF
TRBJ2-1 NA TRBV5-5 NA TGTGCCAGCAGCTGGGAGAGCAATGAGCAGTTCTTC CASSWESNEQFF
TRBJ2-5 NA TRBV30 TRBD2 TGTGCCTGGAGTTTGCCCCTCCAGCGGGGGGGAGAGACCCAGTACTTC CAWSLPLQRGGETQYF
TRBJ1-5 NA TRBV6-2/TRBV6-3 TRBD1 TGTGCCAGCAGTCAACCCGGGACAGGGGTCCTCAATCAGCCCCAGCATTTT CASSQPGTGVLNQPQHF
TRBJ2-7 NA TRBV7-6 TRBD1 TGTGCCAGCAGCTTCACAGGGGGCGACTACGAGCAGTACTTC CASSFTGGDYEQYF
TRBJ2-1 few TRBV5-1 NA TGCGCCAGCAGTACAGGGCCCTACAATGAGCAGTTCTTC CASSTGPYNEQFF